One and the same sample provided the 23 T cell receptor beta chains below, sequenced in a study of blood T cell repertoires in COVID-19. Repertoires were generated with immunoSEQ multiplex PCR, while TCRdb's copy carries only in-frame clones and drops some. The profile shows some 60,000 clones, about three quarters of them singletons. The specimen sequenced was peripheral blood. The receptor source for this set is a man under 40 with COVID-19, enrolled during active disease.

The gene calls are TRBV4-1 and TRBJ1-1, with D maybe TRBD1 (5 bases). The CDR3 consists of 14 residues. CDR1 MGHRA and CDR2 YSYEKL come from the germline V gene. V lost 4 bases to trimming and J lost 3 bases, with 12 bases between them. The CDR3, as DNA: TGCGCCAGCAGCCGCGGAGGGGCGGACACTGAAGCTTTCTTT. This codes for CASSRGGADTEAFF.

The chain carries TRBV11-3 and TRBJ2-4, with TRBD1 matching 8 bases. In germline, CDR1 is SGHNT, CDR2 YENEEA. The length of the CDR3 is 17 residues. Trimming removed 2 bases from V and 2 bases from J; junction bases left unmatched: 8. This chain's CDR3 is CASSLPSDRDSKNIQYF. The CDR3 coding sequence is TGTGCCAGCAGCTTACCCTCGGACAGGGACTCCAAAAACATTCAGTACTTC.

A note on this clone: One end of the junction fails to match germline, which may point to a read error. The chain combines TRBV12-3 or TRBV12-4 with TRBJ2-7; 11 nucleotides match TRBD1. The CDR3 is made up of 13 amino acids. The CDR3 sequence: CASRKNLGTGGDF. DNA of the CDR3: TGTGCCAGCAGAAAAAACCTGGGGACAGGGGGAGACTTC.

The chain joins TRBV5-1 to TRBJ2-3, with D possibly matching TRBD2 (5 bases). V shed 0 bases and J shed 3 bases, with 14 bases lying between them. CDR1 and CDR2 (germline): SGHRS, YFSETQ. The CDR3 loop spans 16 amino acids. DNA of the CDR3: TGCGCCAGCAGCTTGGATCTGGGAGTGGGGACAGATACGCAGTATTTT. Its protein product is CASSLDLGVGTDTQYF.

The chain uses TRBV3-1 (or the pseudogene TRBV3-2) and TRBJ2-2; 8 bases are a match to TRBD2. Germline loops: CDR1 LGHDT, CDR2 YNNKEL (reference sequence). Trimming at V came to 1 base and at J to 5 bases, leaving 15 bases not matched to a gene. This CDR3 is built from 19 residues. The CDR3 DNA follows: TGTGCCAGCAGCCAAGTCGAGCGGGGGCTCCCAATGAGGACCGGGGAGCTGTTTTTT. It yields the protein CASSQVERGLPMRTGELFF.

The chain recombines TRBV7-9 with TRBJ2-5; the match to TRBD1 covers 11 bases. The V segment lost 5 bases and the J segment 4 bases; nucleotides outside the gene matches: 3. CDR1 is SEHNR and CDR2 is FQNEAQ in the germline V gene (reference sequence). The CDR3 contains 14 residues. As DNA, the CDR3 is TGTGCCAGCAGCCACGGGACAGGGGGAGAGACCCAGTACTTC. Residues: CASSHGTGGETQYF.

This clone was seen a few times. The chain carries TRBV3-1 (or the pseudogene TRBV3-2) and TRBJ1-6; 7 nucleotides line up with TRBD1. Per germline, CDR1 LGHDT and CDR2 YNNKEL (reference sequence). V gave up 4 bases and J gave up 8 bases; unmatched junction bases: 2. There are 13 residues in the CDR3. In DNA, the CDR3 is TGTGCCAGCAGCCTGACAGGGTATTCACCCCTCCACTTT. Its protein product is CASSLTGYSPLHF.

This chain joins TRBV30 and TRBJ2-2; D gene unclear. The CDR3 is made up of 14 amino acids. Germline-derived CDR1 and CDR2 are GTSNPN and SVGIG (reference sequence). The ends were cut back, 0 bases at V and 4 bases at J, with 9 bases in the middle. The CDR3 protein is CAWSVISGTGELFF. CDR3 DNA: TGTGCCTGGAGTGTAATTAGTGGCACCGGGGAGCTGTTTTTT.

The rearrangement links TRBV5-5 to TRBJ2-5; 10 nucleotides line up with TRBD2. CDR3 length: 16 amino acids. Germline CDR1 SGHKS, CDR2 YYEKEE (reference sequence). After removal of 0 bases from V and 5 bases from J, the junction contained 7 bases not matched to a gene. The CDR3 nucleotides read TGTGCCAGCAGCTTGGGTCTAGCGGGGGCCGTGGAGACCCAGTACTTC. Its protein product is CASSLGLAGAVETQYF.

The chain links TRBV28 to TRBJ2-4, with 7 bases fitting TRBD1. V shed 5 bases and J 3 bases; nucleotides not matched to a gene: 7. The CDR3 length is 15 residues. CDR1 and CDR2 (germline): MDHEN, SYDVKM. CDR3 in amino acids: CASSPPGTDKNIQYF. The CDR3 nucleotides are TGTGCCAGCAGTCCGCCGGGGACAGACAAAAACATTCAGTACTTC.

The V and J genes are TRBV6-5 and TRBJ2-3; D remains ambiguous. Trimming shortened V by 5 bases and J by 4 bases, and 4 bases separated the two germline ends. This CDR3 contains 11 residues. Per the germline V gene, CDR1 is MNHEY and CDR2 is SVGAGI. CDR3: CASSLADTQYF. CDR3 DNA: TGTGCCAGCAGTCTCGCAGATACGCAGTATTTT.

This chain connects TRBV30 to TRBJ1-6; a possible D gene is TRBD1 (5 bases). The germline CDR1 and CDR2 sequences are GTSNPN and SVGIG (reference sequence). The CDR3 contains 12 residues. The V gene lost 5 bases and the J gene lost 9 bases, with 11 bases spanning the gap. As DNA, the CDR3 is TGTGCCTGGGACCGACAGTTTTCACCCCTCCACTTT. Its translation is CAWDRQFSPLHF.

The chain recombines TRBV7-9 with TRBJ2-2, with D possibly being TRBD1 (5 bases). The V and J ends lost 4 bases and 7 bases respectively, with 10 bases between them. The CDR3 totals 13 residues. CDR1 is SEHNR, CDR2 FQNEAQ, per germline (reference sequence). CDR3 coding DNA: TGTGCCAGCAGCTCCCCAGGGTTCGGGGAGCTGTTTTTT. As protein: CASSSPGFGELFF.

V gene TRBV3-1 (or the pseudogene TRBV3-2) combines with J gene TRBJ1-2; maybe TRBD1 (6 bases). Germline CDR1 and CDR2: LGHDT and YNNKEL (reference sequence). The V end was cut by 1 base, the J end by 8 bases, with 17 bases between. This CDR3 comprises 15 residues. The CDR3 loop is CASSQGHRAIRGYTF. The CDR3 DNA sequence: TGTGCCAGCAGCCAAGGGCACAGGGCGATAAGGGGCTACACCTTC.

The chain carries TRBV28 and TRBJ2-4; TRBD2 is a possible D gene (6 bases). The CDR3 consists of 17 residues. With 6 bases removed from V and 2 bases from J, the gap between germline ends came to 20 bases. Per the germline V gene, CDR1 is MDHEN and CDR2 is SYDVKM. CDR3 in amino acids: CASSTLPGLGSKNIQYF. The CDR3 DNA reads TGTGCCAGCAGCACTTTACCGGGACTGGGTTCCAAAAACATTCAGTACTTC.

The V and J genes are TRBV5-1 and TRBJ1-1, with 7 bases fitting TRBD1. CDR1 and CDR2 (germline): SGHRS, YFSETQ. V lost 4 bases and J lost 1; bases outside the gene matches: 7. CDR3 length equals 15 residues. The DNA of the CDR3 is TGCGCCAGCAGCCCATTACAGGGGCGGAACACTGAAGCTTTCTTT. The encoded protein is CASSPLQGRNTEAFF.

The chain carries TRBV11-3 and TRBJ1-1; 7 bases align to TRBD1. V was pared by 0 bases and J by 3 bases, with 7 bases of the junction left unmatched. Germline values: CDR1 SGHNT, CDR2 YENEEA. This CDR3 spans 16 amino acids. The CDR3 DNA sequence: TGTGCCAGCAGCTTAGATGCGTGGACAGGATACACTGAAGCTTTCTTT. As protein: CASSLDAWTGYTEAFF.

The chain uses TRBV6-2 or TRBV6-3 and TRBJ2-6, with D perhaps matching TRBD2 (5 bases). The germline V gene encodes CDR1 MNHEY and CDR2 SVGEGT. Trimming shortened V by 4 bases and J by 0 bases, and 10 bases separated the two germline ends. This CDR3 contains 16 residues. CDR3 sequence reads: CASSFGLISGANVLTF. CDR3 coding DNA: TGTGCCAGCAGTTTTGGACTGATCTCTGGGGCCAACGTCCTGACTTTC.

The chain uses TRBV6-5 and TRBJ2-3; 9 bases agree with TRBD1. Germline V lookup: CDR1 MNHEY, CDR2 SVGAGI. This CDR3 region has 15 residues. V lost 5 bases and J lost 4; bases outside the gene matches: 7. The CDR3 reads CASSTGGAESDTQYF. The CDR3 DNA reads TGTGCCAGCAGTACAGGGGGCGCGGAGTCAGATACGCAGTATTTT.

This clone was found a few times. V gene TRBV18 combines with J gene TRBJ2-4; TRBD2 is a possible D gene (6 bases). Germline V CDR1 and CDR2: KGHSH, LQKENI. V lost 6 bases to trimming and J lost 6 bases, with 15 bases between them. The length of the CDR3 is 14 residues. The CDR3 spells CASSWAGKGNIQYF. DNA of the CDR3: TGTGCCAGCTCCTGGGCGGGGAAGGGAAACATTCAGTACTTC.

CDR3 coding DNA: TGTGCCAGCAGCCAAGAGGGACTAGCGGGGGGGCTCCCCTACGAGCAGTACTTC. It specifies CASSQEGLAGGLPYEQYF. The chain is built from TRBV4-2 and TRBJ2-7; TRBD2 matches at 16 bases. This CDR3 comprises 18 residues. Germline-derived CDR1 and CDR2 are LGHNA and YNFKEQ. The ends lost 0 bases at V and 2 bases at J; junction bases unmatched: 4.

The chain recombines TRBV4-3 with TRBJ1-1; 9 positions agree with TRBD1. Per the germline V gene, CDR1 is LGHNA and CDR2 is YSLEER. This CDR3 comprises 13 residues. The trim removed 8 bases at V and 3 bases at J, leaving 4 bases unmatched. Written as DNA, the CDR3 is TGCGCCAGCGGACAGGGGAGGGACACTGAAGCTTTCTTT. It encodes CASGQGRDTEAFF.

This clone has a single count. CDR3: CASSPSVEGKSYEQYF. The CDR3 DNA is TGTGCCAGCAGCCCCTCGGTAGAGGGTAAATCCTACGAGCAGTACTTC. V gene TRBV4-2 combines with J gene TRBJ2-7, with D tentatively TRBD2 (5 bases). Trimming cost V 4 bases and J 1 base, with 17 bases left between them. The CDR3 covers 16 residues. Germline V gene lookup returns CDR1 LGHNA and CDR2 YNFKEQ.